A single sample gave rise to the 20 T cell receptor beta chains below, sequenced in a study of siplizumab effects on memory and regulatory T cells. Assay: immunoSEQ multiplex PCR; the TCRdb copy retains only in-frame clones and omits some. The top ten hold about 6.7% of the sample, which has tens of thousands of clones, roughly 93% seen once. Input material: CD8+ T cells sorted from blood. These receptors all stem from a human donor in good health.

This clone came up once. The V and J genes are TRBV19 and TRBJ1-1; D perhaps matches TRBD1 (6 bases). This CDR3 spans 15 amino acids. Between the trimmed V and J ends, which lost 3 bases and 1 base, there was a span of 12 bases. Germline assignment: CDR1 LNHDA and CDR2 SQIVND (reference sequence). The CDR3 here is CASSIQGYGNTEAFF. For the CDR3, the DNA is TGTGCCAGTAGTATTCAGGGGTACGGGAACACTGAAGCTTTCTTT.

V is TRBV19 and J is TRBJ1-1, with D uncertain. V gave up 9 bases and J gave up 9 bases, with 11 bases separating them. The CDR3 has 10 residues. In germline, CDR1 is LNHDA, CDR2 SQIVND (reference sequence). The CDR3 loop reads CASHGLQAFF. Here the CDR3 DNA reads TGTGCCAGCCACGGGCTGCAAGCTTTCTTT.

This chain uses TRBV27 with TRBJ2-7; possible D gene TRBD1, 6 bases. V dropped 4 bases and J dropped 5 bases, with 12 bases sitting between them. Germline loops: CDR1 MNHEY, CDR2 SMNVEV (reference sequence). The CDR3 length is 13 residues. The CDR3 DNA reads as TGTGCCAGCAGTTCAGGGGATGAGGACGAGCAGTACTTC. It encodes CASSSGDEDEQYF.

The genes are TRBV30 and TRBJ1-2; D is uncertain. CDR3 length: 12 residues. Germline-derived CDR1 and CDR2 are GTSNPN and SVGIG (reference sequence). V dropped 3 bases and J dropped 4 bases, with 9 bases sitting between them. Written as DNA, the CDR3 is TGTGCCTGGAGCGACTACAGCTATGGCTACACCTTC. Translated: CAWSDYSYGYTF.

This chain uses TRBV2 with TRBJ1-3; D is unclear. Germline V CDR1 and CDR2: SNHLY, FYNNEI. With 11 bases removed from V and 0 bases from J, the gap between germline ends came to 11 bases. The CDR3 contains 13 residues. The CDR3 coding sequence is TGTGCCCGCGGCCCAGACTCTGGAAACACCATATATTTT. Protein: CARGPDSGNTIYF. Drawing the rest from reference TRBV2 and TRBJ1-3, the complete variable domain is EPEVTQTPSHQVTQMGQEVILRCVPISNHLYFYWYRQILGQKVEFLVSFYNNEISEKSEIFDDQFSVERPDGSNFTLKIRSTKLEDSAMYFCARGPDSGNTIYFGEGSWLTVV.

J is TRBJ2-3 and V is TRBV7-9, with 10 bases aligning to TRBD1. The CDR3 length is 16 residues. Losses at the gene ends were 5 bases for V and 0 bases for J; bases not matched to a gene: 5. Germline-derived CDR1 and CDR2 are SEHNR and FQNEAQ (reference sequence). CDR3 amino acids: CASSPRQGASTDTQYF. CDR3 coding DNA: TGTGCCAGCAGCCCCCGACAGGGGGCAAGCACAGATACGCAGTATTTT.

The chain combines TRBV4-2 with TRBJ2-1; D ambiguous. The V gene lost 0 bases and the J gene lost 9 bases, with 6 bases spanning the gap. The germline gives CDR1 LGHNA, CDR2 YNFKEQ. The CDR3 covers 12 residues. Here the CDR3 DNA reads TGTGCCAGCAGCCAAGAATGGTTTGAGCAGTTCTTC. Translation gives CASSQEWFEQFF.

J is TRBJ1-1 and V is TRBV27; 8 nucleotides align to TRBD1. CDR1 is MNHEY and CDR2 is SMNVEV in the germline V gene (reference sequence). CDR3 length equals 12 residues. Trimming took 4 bases from V and 11 from J; bases not matched to a gene: 6. The CDR3 nucleotides are TGTGCCAGCAGTTCCGCGGGACAGGACGCTTTCTTT. It yields the protein CASSSAGQDAFF.

J is TRBJ2-3 and V is TRBV9; 9 positions match TRBD2. V gave up 0 bases and J gave up 5 bases; unmatched junction bases: 7. In germline, CDR1 is SGDLS, CDR2 YYNGEE. The CDR3 covers 16 residues. This CDR3 reads CASSVGAGGPQDTQYF. As DNA, the CDR3 is TGTGCCAGCAGCGTAGGGGCGGGAGGGCCTCAAGATACGCAGTATTTT.

The chain carries TRBV6-5 and TRBJ2-5; 11 bases map to TRBD2. The CDR3 is made up of 13 amino acids. With V trimmed by 7 bases and J by 7 bases, 5 bases remained unmatched. Germline V CDR1 and CDR2: MNHEY, SVGAGI. In DNA, the CDR3 is TGTGCCAGCACTCTAGCGGGGGGCACGACCCAGTACTTC. Its protein product is CASTLAGGTTQYF.

The V gene is TRBV7-3, the J gene TRBJ2-3; D gene unclear. V was cut by 3 bases and J by 3 bases, with 4 bases left in between. This CDR3 region has 12 residues. The germline V gene has CDR1 SGHTA and CDR2 FQGTGA. The CDR3 nucleotides read TGTGCCAGCAGCTTCGGTACAGATACGCAGTATTTT. Translation gives CASSFGTDTQYF. The full variable domain, its missing parts supplied by reference TRBV7-3 and TRBJ2-3, is GAGVSQTPSNKVTEKGKYVELRCDPISGHTALYWYRQSLGQGPEFLIYFQGTGAADDSGLPNDRFFAVRPEGSVSTLKIQRTERGDSAVYLCASSFGTDTQYFGPGTRLTVL.

The chain recombines TRBV6-5 with TRBJ1-1, with TRBD1 matching over 7 bases. This CDR3 has 15 amino acids. CDR1 MNHEY and CDR2 SVGAGI come from the germline V gene. V was pared by 6 bases and J by 3 bases, with 10 bases of the junction left unmatched. The CDR3 DNA follows: TGTGCCAGCAGCACCCTGAGGGGACAGTACACTGAAGCTTTCTTT. Translated, it gives CASSTLRGQYTEAFF.

The rearrangement links TRBV7-9 to TRBJ1-1; D unresolved. Germline V CDR1 and CDR2: SEHNR, FQNEAQ (reference sequence). The CDR3 is 12 residues long. Trimming removed 2 bases from V and 3 bases from J, with 4 bases in between. The chain's CDR3 is CASSLWYTEAFF. Written as DNA, the CDR3 is TGTGCCAGCAGCTTATGGTACACTGAAGCTTTCTTT.

V gene TRBV7-8 combines with J gene TRBJ1-4; D is unresolved. Trimming left V 1 base short and J 8 bases short, with 20 bases between. CDR1 is SGHVS, CDR2 FQNEAQ, per germline. This CDR3 is 17 amino acids long. CDR3 DNA: TGTGCCAGCAGCTTAGACCCCCTCTTTACTGGGAACGAAAAACTGTTTTTT. Amino acid sequence: CASSLDPLFTGNEKLFF.

CDR3 region: CASSPGTGGLSGYTF. The CDR3 DNA is TGTGCCAGCAGCCCGGGGACAGGGGGATTGTCTGGCTACACCTTC. This chain connects TRBV9 to TRBJ1-2, with 11 bases identical to TRBD1. The CDR3 covers 15 residues. Trimming at V came to 4 bases and at J to 7 bases, leaving 9 bases not matched to a gene. Germline CDR1 and CDR2: SGDLS and YYNGEE.

The chain is built from TRBV4-1 and TRBJ2-2; the D is unclear. The CDR3 has 13 residues. Germline V lookup: CDR1 MGHRA, CDR2 YSYEKL. V was shortened by 3 bases and J by 4 bases, with 6 bases between the two germline ends. The CDR3 region is CASSHSGTGELFF. The DNA of the CDR3 is TGCGCCAGCAGCCATTCCGGCACCGGGGAGCTGTTTTTT.

The genes are TRBV11-3 and TRBJ1-2; D may be TRBD1 (5 bases). The CDR3 runs to 12 residues. Germline loops: CDR1 SGHNT, CDR2 YENEEA. V lost 5 bases and J 4 bases, leaving 8 bases between the germline ends. The CDR3 region is CASSGGIYGYTF. CDR3 DNA sequence: TGTGCCAGCAGCGGGGGGATCTATGGCTACACCTTC.

With regard to this clone: The junction differs from germline at one of its ends, possibly a read error. This sequence joins TRBV7-7 and TRBJ2-2; TRBD2 matches at 8 bases. The CDR3 covers 21 residues. Germline-derived CDR1 and CDR2 are SSHAT and FNYEAQ (reference sequence). The CDR3 DNA is TGTGCTAGCAGCTTAACGTGGACGCAGGCCGGGGCGGGAGGGAACACCGGGGAGCTGTTTTTT. As protein: CASSLTWTQAGAGGNTGELFF.

The chain couples TRBV15 to TRBJ2-2; D is unclear. CDR3 length: 15 amino acids. Trimming pared 5 bases from V and 0 bases from J, leaving 10 bases between. Germline loops: CDR1 LNHNV, CDR2 YYDKDF (reference sequence). Here the CDR3 DNA reads TGTGCCACCAGCCTGGTTAGAGCGAACACCGGGGAGCTGTTTTTT. This encodes CATSLVRANTGELFF.

This chain uses TRBV2 with TRBJ1-1; D possibly corresponds to TRBD1 (6 bases). The CDR3 runs 14 residues. The germline V gene encodes CDR1 SNHLY and CDR2 FYNNEI. The ends were cut back, 6 bases at V and 5 bases at J, with 16 bases in the middle. DNA for the CDR3: TGTGCCAGCAGGGGGGATACAGGGTTAACTGAAGCTTTCTTT. This translates into CASRGDTGLTEAFF.